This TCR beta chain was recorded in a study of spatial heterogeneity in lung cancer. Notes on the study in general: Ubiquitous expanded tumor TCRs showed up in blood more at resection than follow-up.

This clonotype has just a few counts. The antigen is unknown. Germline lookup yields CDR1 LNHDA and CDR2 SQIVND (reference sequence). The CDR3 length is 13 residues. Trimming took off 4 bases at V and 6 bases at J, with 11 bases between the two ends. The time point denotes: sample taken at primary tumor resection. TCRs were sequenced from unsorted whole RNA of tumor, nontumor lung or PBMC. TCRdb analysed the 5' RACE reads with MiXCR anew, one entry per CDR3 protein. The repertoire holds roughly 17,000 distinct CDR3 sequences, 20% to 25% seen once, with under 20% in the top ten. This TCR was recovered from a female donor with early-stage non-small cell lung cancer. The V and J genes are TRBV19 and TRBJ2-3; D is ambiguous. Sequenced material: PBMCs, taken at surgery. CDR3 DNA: TGTGCCAGTAGTAACCCCATCTCTGATACGCAGTATTTT. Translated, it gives CASSNPISDTQYF.